This T cell receptor beta chain appears in the sequencing data of a study of monozygotic twins with inflammatory bowel disease. Notes on the study in general: Since immunosuppressive treatments differed, patient repertoires may have gained added variability. Compared with healthy twins, IBD patients shared fewer clonotypes with others, especially with disease activity.

A word on this clonotype: Its target is not known.

UMIs containing a 6-nucleotide sample barcode were added via template switching. Both TCRalpha and TCRbeta cDNA were subjected to two nested PCRs lasting about 17 and 10 cycles. TCRdb reprocessed the 5' RACE reads; each CDR3 protein has one entry and no DNA is given. The table counts 210,000 or so distinct CDR3 sequences; around 7.6% lies in the top ten. From germline, CDR1 is GTSNPN and CDR2 SVGIG (reference sequence). The CDR3 totals 12 residues. Sequencing used blood. V is TRBV30 and J is TRBJ1-1. The receptor was isolated from a human donor with ulcerative colitis or Crohn's disease, or a healthy co-twin of an affected twin (not recorded which). The CDR3 is CAWDLSGTEAFF.